This TCR beta chain was captured by sequencing in a study of brain T cells in children with intractable seizures. Study findings and constraints: Patients' HCMV serostatus was unknown; virus specificity rests on CDR3 similarity alone.

Notes on this clone: Its antigen is unknown.

The CDR3 length is 13 residues. Germline CDR1 and CDR2: SGHDT and YYEEEE. Trimming shortened V by 4 bases and J by 8 bases, and 10 bases separated the two germline ends. TCRdb's copy holds only in-frame clones and misses some; the assay was immunoSEQ multiplex PCR. The sample carries under 400,000 clones, over 90% recorded once. The time point is: blood from clinic visit 5 months post-surgery; TSC patient then seizure free. The sequenced cases were selected for having the highest brain T cell transcript signatures. Patients received at least one anti-epileptic drug before surgery. The sample here was peripheral blood, taken approximately 5 months after surgery. This sequence joins TRBV5-6 and TRBJ1-6; D unclear. This clonotype was obtained from a boy under two years old with tuberous sclerosis and intractable seizures. The CDR3 loop is CASSPKEYSPLHF. In DNA form, the CDR3 reads TGTGCCAGCAGCCCTAAGGAGTATTCACCCCTCCACTTT.